This T cell receptor beta chain derives from a study of PD-1 blockade in classical Hodgkin lymphoma (dated by TCRdb to the early 2020s). For the study in its entirety: Nivolumab dosing was 3 mg/kg intravenously every 2 weeks, continuing until either disease progression or unacceptable toxicity. A peripheral blood immune signature of response to PD-1 blockade in classical Hodgkin lymphoma was defined using TCR beta sequencing and CyTOF.

Genomic DNA was isolated using the Qiagen DNeasy kit from unsorted PBMCs as well as from negatively selected CD4+ and CD8+ fractions. TCR beta CDR3 regions were amplified by immunoSEQ multiplex PCR using primers annealing to V and J segments. Amplification bias was minimized using a synthetic immune receptor repertoire, and residual bias was removed computationally after sequencing. For the original study's pipeline: Repertoire diversity was quantified as the Shannon entropy index using custom Python scripts. The unsorted, CD4+ and CD8+ repertoires were each analyzed separately, with the exception of combined analyses, where CD4+ and CD8+ sequences were merged in silico. A clone was considered expanded if an increase in frequency of at least 2-fold after treatment relative to C1D1 was found, and a pseudocount of 0.5 was applied to clones undetected at baseline. Clones with 0 or 1 copy at C1D1 were classified as singleton clones, and clones with 2 or more copies were classified as non-singleton clones. Clones expanded in unsorted samples were labelled as CD4+, CD8+ or unknown by matching protein sequences in sorted samples from the same patient. Diversity changes from C1D1 to C4D1 were tested in paired samples using Wilcoxon tests. The clones in this table, taken by TCRdb from immuneACCESS, are in-frame only. Not every clone is retained; where verified, under half of the shortfall comes from an unresolved V gene, and the cause of the rest is unknown. The DNA gave D and trimming, while V, J and clone size come from that table. The sample table contains fewer than 25,000 clones; only one count was recorded for around 68% of them. About 32% of the sample rests with the top ten.

The meaning of the sample's time point label: cycle 4 day 1 (C4D1), after 6 weeks of nivolumab. Every trial patient had relapsed following autologous stem cell transplantation, and prior brentuximab vedotin exposure was what differed among cohorts A, B and C. A total of over 50 patients with relapsed/refractory classical Hodgkin lymphoma made up the trial cohort, and each patient's best overall response was complete response, partial response or progressive disease. Trial patients were treated with single-agent nivolumab in the multi-cohort phase II CheckMate 205 trial. An independent review committee assessed best overall response using the 2007 International Working Group response criteria. PBMCs from the trial were collected at three points: immediately before nivolumab initiation (C1D1), and during therapy at cycle 2 day 1 and cycle 4 day 1. After peripheral blood was drawn into 8 mL Vacutainer Cell Preparation Tubes, PBMCs were isolated by centrifugation and then cryopreserved.

As regards this clone: It lacks a known antigen. No much larger clonotype is one base removed from it; base qualities were not supplied.

V lost 3 bases and J lost 4 bases; the stretch between them is 9 bases long. The CDR3 measures 13 amino acids from cysteine to phenylalanine. Only CDR3 DNA is held: 39 bases, read in frame from base 1. The germline V gene sets CDR1 to MDHEN and CDR2 to SYDVKM. Overall study outcomes, separate from this receptor: By C4D1, a significant rise was seen in CD4+ TCR diversity but not in CD8+ TCR diversity (p=0.0027 vs p=0.16), and the rise was most apparent among complete responders (p=0.02). Baseline TCR diversity was reported to be lower in newly diagnosed patients than in healthy donors and to be lower still in relapsed/refractory patients. The study was limited to a single clinical trial cohort, and causes of repertoire differences, possibly disease activity or prior therapy, remained undefined. Patients starting nivolumab less than 1 year after ASCT had lower diversity and were excluded from later analyses to avoid confounding by immune reconstitution. Trial patients achieving complete response had baseline diversity similar to newly diagnosed patients, whereas partial responders and progressors had significantly lower diversity.

The receptor comes from a human donor with classical Hodgkin lymphoma. The chain employs TRBV28 and TRBJ1-2, with no confidently assigned D gene. Sequenced material: peripheral blood mononuclear cells (PBMCs), taken before the fourth cycle of nivolumab. For the CDR3, the sequence is CASSFTRIYGYTF. The bases are TGTGCCAGCAGTTTCACCAGGATCTATGGCTACACCTTC.